This T cell receptor (beta chain) stems from a study of blood T cell repertoires in COVID-19. J gave up 1 base and V 0 bases, and 7 bases lay outside the gene matches. From germline, CDR1 is LGHNA and CDR2 YSLEER. The CDR3 contains 17 residues. This table comes from immunoSEQ multiplex PCR, and its TCRdb copy is limited to in-frame clones, with some not included. The table lists over 150,000 clones, approximately 86% of them singletons. This chain links TRBV4-3 with TRBJ1-1; 8 positions match TRBD1. Sequencing was done on a sample of peripheral blood. The TCR comes from a woman in her sixties who had recovered from COVID-19. CDR3 sequence: CASSQEVTGVWNTEAFF. The CDR3 DNA reads TGCGCCAGCAGCCAAGAGGTGACAGGGGTTTGGAACACTGAAGCTTTCTTT.